This passage covers 31 T cell receptor beta chains from one sample sequenced in a study of OX40 agonist ivuxolimab in advanced cancers. Sequenced by immunoSEQ multiplex PCR; TCRdb stores in-frame clones only, minus some. Of tens of thousands of clones listed, 85% to 95% are singletons. The specimen was CD4+ or CD8+ T cells sorted from blood, collected in a trial of the OX40 agonist ivuxolimab. Receptors originate from an adult with an advanced solid tumor such as melanoma, head and neck, liver or kidney cancer.

CDR3 sequence: CASSVGGPWDNEQFF. Written as DNA, the CDR3 is TGTGCCAGCAGCGTAGGGGGACCTTGGGACAATGAGCAGTTCTTC. The chain carries TRBV9 and TRBJ2-1; D is tentatively TRBD1 or TRBD2 (5 bases each). The V gene lost 0 bases and the J gene lost 5 bases, with 12 bases spanning the gap. The CDR3 totals 15 residues. Per the germline V gene, CDR1 is SGDLS and CDR2 is YYNGEE.

V gene TRBV19 combines with J gene TRBJ1-4; maybe TRBD1 (6 bases). Germline-derived CDR1 and CDR2 are LNHDA and SQIVND (reference sequence). The germline V and J ends were trimmed by 6 bases and 4 bases, with 12 bases remaining between them. This CDR3 has 14 residues. The CDR3 sequence is CASRPGTINEKLFF. As DNA, the CDR3 is TGTGCCAGTAGACCCGGGACAATTAATGAAAAACTGTTTTTT. The complete variable domain, with remaining parts taken from reference TRBV19 and TRBJ1-4, reads DGGITQSPKYLFRKEGQNVTLSCEQNLNHDAMYWYRQDPGQGLRLIYYSQIVNDFQKGDIAEGYSVSREKKESFPLTVTSAQKNPTAFYLCASRPGTINEKLFFGSGTQLSVL.

The chain joins TRBV6-7 to TRBJ1-1, with 8 bases identical to TRBD1. TRBV6-7 qualifies as an ORF whose function is uncertain. The CDR3 totals 14 residues. Unmatched junction bases numbered 2, after V lost 4 bases and J lost 1 base. CDR3 sequence reads: CASSSGTGNTEAFF. As DNA, the CDR3 is TGTGCCAGCAGTTCCGGGACAGGGAACACTGAAGCTTTCTTT.

The genes are TRBV27 and TRBJ2-2; the match to TRBD2 covers 13 bases. Germline V gene data show CDR1 as MNHEY and CDR2 as SMNVEV (reference sequence). The trim removed 2 bases at V and 7 bases at J, leaving 1 base unmatched. This CDR3 has 15 residues. DNA of the CDR3: TGTGCCAGCAGTTTAGGGACTAGCGGGATCGGGGAGCTGTTTTTT. It specifies CASSLGTSGIGELFF.

The V and J genes are TRBV9 and TRBJ2-5, with 7 bases that match TRBD2. The J segment lost 4 bases and the V segment lost 3 bases, leaving 9 bases of the junction unmatched. CDR3 length: 15 residues. Germline lookup yields CDR1 SGDLS and CDR2 YYNGEE. For the CDR3, the DNA is TGTGCCAGCAGCGACGATGGGAGGGCACGAGAGACCCAGTACTTC. Amino acid sequence: CASSDDGRARETQYF.

The chain combines TRBV4-1 with TRBJ2-5; TRBD1 might be the D (5 bases). This CDR3 is built from 13 residues. Germline CDR1 and CDR2: MGHRA and YSYEKL. Trimming removed 1 base from V and 5 bases from J, with 8 bases in between. The CDR3 here is CASSQGTLETQYF. DNA for the CDR3: TGCGCCAGCAGCCAAGGGACACTTGAGACCCAGTACTTC.

The chain uses TRBV6-5 and TRBJ1-1, with D perhaps TRBD1 (5 bases). The V gene lost 9 bases and the J gene lost 8 bases, with 16 bases spanning the gap. Germline-derived CDR1 and CDR2 are MNHEY and SVGAGI. The CDR3 runs 12 residues. CDR3 nucleotides: TGTGCCAGGAACCCCGGGGGAGGGGAAGCTTTCTTT. It codes for CARNPGGGEAFF.

This clone was counted a few times. This rearrangement joins TRBV12-5 to TRBJ1-1; D remains ambiguous. Germline CDR1 LGHNT, CDR2 FRNRAP. CDR3 length equals 13 residues. The V gene lost 2 bases and the J gene lost 8 bases, with 12 bases spanning the gap. CDR3: CASGLSRVDEAFF. In nucleotides, the CDR3 is TGTGCTAGTGGTTTGTCGCGGGTTGACGAAGCTTTCTTT.

The V gene is TRBV10-3, the J gene TRBJ2-3; D is undetermined. Trimming removed 0 bases at V and 2 bases at J, with 15 bases between. This CDR3 region has 17 residues. CDR1 is ENHRY and CDR2 is SYGVKD in the germline V gene. The CDR3 region is CAISESTGPVITDTQYF. CDR3 bases: TGTGCCATCAGTGAGTCCACCGGACCGGTTATCACAGATACGCAGTATTTT.

The chain links TRBV7-3 to TRBJ2-7; TRBD2 aligns across 14 bases. With 5 bases clipped from V and 4 bases from J, the junction kept 7 bases outside the gene matches. Per the germline V gene, CDR1 is SGHTA and CDR2 is FQGTGA. The CDR3 length is 16 residues. CDR3 loop: CASSPGTSGSSYEQYF. The CDR3 nucleotides read TGTGCCAGCAGCCCCGGGACTAGCGGGAGTTCATACGAGCAGTACTTC. Full variable domain (outside the CDR3, taken from reference TRBV7-3 and TRBJ2-7): GAGVSQTPSNKVTEKGKYVELRCDPISGHTALYWYRQSLGQGPEFLIYFQGTGAADDSGLPNDRFFAVRPEGSVSTLKIQRTERGDSAVYLCASSPGTSGSSYEQYFGPGTRLTVT.

On this clone itself: This sample includes further DNA sequences coding for the same CDR3. The V and J genes are TRBV28 and TRBJ1-5, with D possibly TRBD1 on 5 matching bases. This CDR3 has 11 amino acids. Trimming shortened V by 8 bases and J by 10 bases, and 12 bases separated the two germline ends. Germline assignment: CDR1 MDHEN and CDR2 SYDVKM. In nucleotides, the CDR3 is TGTGCCAGCCCCTCCGGGGCTCCCCAGCATTTT. Translated: CASPSGAPQHF.

The chain joins TRBV30 to TRBJ1-3; D is unresolved. The CDR3 has 12 residues. CDR1 and CDR2 from the germline V gene are GTSNPN and SVGIG (reference sequence). Trimming stripped 6 bases from V and 4 bases from J, with 10 bases between. The CDR3 sequence is CACSPRGNTIYF. Here the CDR3 DNA reads TGTGCCTGCTCACCTCGGGGAAACACCATATATTTT.

The chain joins TRBV9 to TRBJ2-7; possibly TRBD2 for D (5 bases). Trimming pared 2 bases from V and 2 bases from J, leaving 11 bases between. The CDR3 length is 14 residues. Per germline, CDR1 SGDLS and CDR2 YYNGEE. CDR3 DNA sequence: TGTGCCAGCAGCGTGTCACCGGGGACCTACGAGCAGTACTTC. Encoded protein: CASSVSPGTYEQYF.

This sequence joins TRBV5-1 and TRBJ2-1; D is unresolved. The germline CDR1 and CDR2 sequences are SGHRS and YFSETQ. CDR3 length: 18 residues. The ends were cut back, 4 bases at V and 0 bases at J, with 20 bases in the middle. The CDR3 region is CASSPLPWTEYSYNEQFF. CDR3 DNA sequence: TGCGCCAGCAGCCCCCTTCCATGGACGGAATACTCCTACAATGAGCAGTTCTTC.

The chain is built from TRBV6-5 and TRBJ2-5, with TRBD1 identical over 10 bases. The length of the CDR3 is 15 residues. Germline V gene sequence: CDR1 MNHEY, CDR2 SVGAGI. V lost 2 bases to trimming and J lost 4 bases; unmatched junction nucleotides: 4. This CDR3 is CASSYETGGGETQYF. The CDR3 DNA reads TGTGCCAGCAGTTACGAGACAGGGGGCGGAGAGACCCAGTACTTC.

This clone was recorded only once. This chain connects TRBV18 to TRBJ2-5; 7 bases agree with TRBD2. The CDR3 has 16 residues. The V gene's germline CDR1 is KGHSH and CDR2 LQKENI. Losses at the gene ends were 3 bases for V and 5 bases for J; bases not matched to a gene: 12. The CDR3 DNA is TGTGCCAGCTCACCCCGGGAGGACTGGGCTTGGGAGACCCAGTACTTC. Protein product: CASSPREDWAWETQYF.

This chain uses TRBV30 with TRBJ1-1; D possibly corresponds to TRBD1 (6 bases). The V and J ends lost 5 bases and 6 bases respectively, with 10 bases between them. Germline lookup yields CDR1 GTSNPN and CDR2 SVGIG (reference sequence). The CDR3 covers 11 residues. CDR3 in DNA: TGTGCCTGGTGGGGGGGCTCTGAAGCTTTCTTT. Amino acid sequence: CAWWGGSEAFF.

J is TRBJ1-3 and V is TRBV5-1; TRBD1 agrees at 8 bases. CDR1 is SGHRS, CDR2 YFSETQ, per germline. This CDR3 contains 16 residues. V gave up 0 bases and J gave up 0 bases; unmatched junction bases: 2. CDR3 loop: CASSLGTGYSGNTIYF. The CDR3 nucleotides read TGCGCCAGCAGCTTGGGGACAGGGTACTCTGGAAACACCATATATTTT.

This chain joins TRBV7-9 and TRBJ2-1, with TRBD2 identical over 14 bases. CDR3 length: 17 residues. Unmatched junction bases numbered 10, after V lost 5 bases and J lost 7 bases. Germline loops: CDR1 SEHNR, CDR2 FQNEAQ (reference sequence). The CDR3 DNA follows: TGTGCCAGCAGCATAAGTGGGGGGACTAGCGGGAGAAATGAGCAGTTCTTC. Translated, it gives CASSISGGTSGRNEQFF.

V is TRBV27 and J is TRBJ2-7; D is possibly TRBD1 (5 bases). From germline, CDR1 is MNHEY and CDR2 SMNVEV (reference sequence). This CDR3 spans 14 amino acids. Trimming took 5 bases from V and 5 from J, leaving 16 bases between them. The CDR3 sequence is CASSIRQGFHEQYF. For the CDR3, the DNA is TGTGCCAGCAGTATACGTCAGGGTTTCCACGAGCAGTACTTC.

The rearrangement joins TRBV19 to TRBJ2-7, with D tentatively TRBD1 or TRBD2 (7 bases each). Germline V gives CDR1 LNHDA, CDR2 SQIVND (reference sequence). The CDR3 is 14 residues long. V was clipped by 5 bases and J by 2 bases, with 13 bases between them. Written as DNA, the CDR3 is TGTGCCAGTAGTGCCCAGGGGGGGCCCTACGAGCAGTACTTC. Amino acids: CASSAQGGPYEQYF.

The chain has TRBV7-9 and TRBJ2-7, with D hard to call. The CDR3 extends over 14 amino acids. Germline lookup yields CDR1 SEHNR and CDR2 FQNEAQ (reference sequence). V shed 5 bases and J shed 2 bases, with 13 bases lying between them. DNA of the CDR3: TGTGCCAGCAGCACATCGGGCGTAGCCTACGAGCAGTACTTC. Protein sequence: CASSTSGVAYEQYF.

The chain couples TRBV7-2 to TRBJ2-3, with D unresolved. The V gene lost 2 bases and the J gene lost 3 bases, with 3 bases spanning the gap. CDR3 length: 12 amino acids. Per germline, CDR1 SGHTA and CDR2 FQGNSA. CDR3 amino acids: CASSLLTDTQYF. The DNA for the CDR3 is TGTGCCAGCAGCTTATTGACAGATACGCAGTATTTT.

The chain combines TRBV28 with TRBJ1-5, with D uncertain. This CDR3 has 15 amino acids. The germline V gene encodes CDR1 MDHEN and CDR2 SYDVKM. Trimming shortened V by 4 bases and J by 3 bases, and 13 bases separated the two germline ends. The CDR3, as DNA: TGTGCCAGCAGTTGGATGCAGCTCCACAATCAGCCCCAGCATTTT. Its protein product is CASSWMQLHNQPQHF.

This chain links TRBV14 with TRBJ2-7; D remains unclear. Trimming left V 4 bases short and J 2 bases short, with 9 bases between. The germline V gene encodes CDR1 SGHDN and CDR2 FVKESK. The CDR3 loop spans 13 amino acids. In DNA, the CDR3 is TGTGCCAGCAGCCCCGAGATCCCCTACGAGCAGTACTTC. Translated: CASSPEIPYEQYF. The full variable domain, rest sourced from reference TRBV14 and TRBJ2-7, is EAGVTQFPSHSVIEKGQTVTLRCDPISGHDNLYWYRRVMGKEIKFLLHFVKESKQDESGMPNNRFLAERTGGTYSTLKVQPAELEDSGVYFCASSPEIPYEQYFGPGTRLTVT.

This clone appeared a single time. The chain couples TRBV11-2 to TRBJ2-5; D gene unclear. The J call could be wrong; TRBJ2-7 is a better fit for the DNA end. This CDR3 has 12 amino acids. CDR1 SGHAT and CDR2 FQNNGV come from the germline V gene. The CDR3 sequence: CASSLRVHEQYF. The CDR3 nucleotides read TGTGCCAGCAGCTTAAGGGTCCACGAGCAGTACTTC.

The gene calls are TRBV9 and TRBJ2-7, with 7 nucleotides matching TRBD2. V was pared by 0 bases and J by 6 bases, with 6 bases of the junction left unmatched. Germline V CDR1 and CDR2: SGDLS, YYNGEE. The CDR3 consists of 14 residues. The CDR3 nucleotides read TGTGCCAGCAGCGTAGCCCTTGGCGGGAGCGAGCAGTACTTC. This encodes CASSVALGGSEQYF.

V gene TRBV5-6 combines with J gene TRBJ2-1; 13 bases are a match to TRBD2. Germline lookup yields CDR1 SGHDT and CDR2 YYEEEE. V gave up 4 bases and J gave up 6 bases; unmatched junction bases: 4. This CDR3 contains 15 residues. The CDR3: CASSTRTSGGNEQFF. Here the CDR3 DNA reads TGTGCCAGCAGCACCCGGACTAGCGGGGGCAATGAGCAGTTCTTC.

The chain carries TRBV30 and TRBJ2-3; TRBD1 matches 9 bases. Trimming took 2 bases from V and 3 from J; bases not matched to a gene: 12. The CDR3 has 17 residues. Germline CDR1 and CDR2: GTSNPN and SVGIG (reference sequence). CDR3 residues: CAWSSTGTGFGTDTQYF. The DNA of the CDR3 is TGTGCCTGGAGTTCAACCGGGACAGGGTTCGGGACAGATACGCAGTATTTT.

V is TRBV23-1 and J is TRBJ1-6; 7 bases fit TRBD1. TRBV23-1 counts as an open reading frame of uncertain function. This CDR3 has 20 residues. V gave up 3 bases and J gave up 0 bases; unmatched junction bases: 14. Written as DNA, the CDR3 is TGCGCCAGCAGTCATCGAGGACAGGTCCTATCCAGCTCCTATAATTCACCCCTCCACTTT. Its translation is CASSHRGQVLSSSYNSPLHF.

In the case of this clone: The same CDR3 also results from other DNA sequences found in this sample. This chain links TRBV19 with TRBJ2-7; the D gene is possibly TRBD1 (6 bases). V lost 5 bases to trimming and J lost 3 bases, with 11 bases between them. Germline assignment: CDR1 LNHDA and CDR2 SQIVND (reference sequence). This CDR3 region has 13 residues. In DNA form, the CDR3 reads TGTGCCAGTAGTCCCGGACAGAGCTACGAGCAGTACTTC. It yields the protein CASSPGQSYEQYF.